The present TCR beta chain was sequenced within a study of blood T cell repertoires in COVID-19. Clones were read by immunoSEQ multiplex PCR, and TCRdb kept only the in-frame ones, dropping some. The sample carries some 670,000 clones, approximately 90% recorded once. The CDR3 consists of 16 residues. Germline V gene sequence: CDR1 SEHNR, CDR2 FQNEAQ (reference sequence). The ends were cut back, 6 bases at V and 2 bases at J, with 19 bases in the middle. Sequenced input: peripheral blood. This chain joins TRBV7-9 and TRBJ1-1; D remains unclear. This TCR was recovered from a woman aged 18-30 years with acute or convalescent COVID-19. CDR3 sequence (DNA): TGTGCCAGCAGTCCAGGACTCGATAAAATAAACACTGAAGCTTTCTTT. It is translated as CASSPGLDKINTEAFF.